The 19 T cell receptor beta chains given below trace back to one sample, sequenced in a study of blood T cell repertoires in COVID-19. Assay: immunoSEQ multiplex PCR; the TCRdb copy retains only in-frame clones and omits some. Seen here are a few hundred thousand clones, around 88% observed once, and the top ten hold around 0.84%. What was sequenced was peripheral blood. These receptors were taken from a man aged 25-45 years with acute or convalescent COVID-19.

V gene TRBV11-2 combines with J gene TRBJ2-7; possible D gene TRBD1, 6 bases. The CDR3 has 12 amino acids. V was shortened by 0 bases and J by 7 bases, with 7 bases between the two germline ends. Germline CDR1 SGHAT, CDR2 FQNNGV. This CDR3 is CASSLDQGEQYF. The CDR3 coding sequence is TGTGCCAGCAGCTTAGATCAGGGGGAGCAGTACTTC.

The V and J genes are TRBV5-1 and TRBJ2-3, with TRBD1 matching 9 bases. Trimming cost V 3 bases and J 1 base; bases outside gene matches: 15. Germline assignment: CDR1 SGHRS and CDR2 YFSETQ. This CDR3 has 19 amino acids. CDR3 DNA: TGCGCCAGCAGCTCTGCCGGGACAGGGAGATATCGGGGCACAGATACGCAGTATTTT. Protein sequence: CASSSAGTGRYRGTDTQYF. Using reference TRBV5-1 and TRBJ2-3 for the parts outside the CDR3, the full variable domain is KAGVTQTPRYLIKTRGQQVTLSCSPISGHRSVSWYQQTPGQGLQFLFEYFSETQRNKGNFPGRFSGRQFSNSRSEMNVSTLELGDSALYLCASSSAGTGRYRGTDTQYFGPGTRLTVL.

V gene TRBV28 combines with J gene TRBJ1-5; D remains unclear. The CDR3 runs to 12 residues. V was trimmed by 2 bases and J by 7 bases, leaving 6 bases between them. From germline, CDR1 is MDHEN and CDR2 SYDVKM. The CDR3 is CASSLSRQPQHF. CDR3 DNA sequence: TGTGCCAGCAGTTTAAGCAGGCAGCCCCAGCATTTT.

This clone was recorded once. The chain joins TRBV18 to TRBJ1-2; no definite D call. The germline V gene encodes CDR1 KGHSH and CDR2 LQKENI. Trimming shortened V by 4 bases and J by 5 bases, and 11 bases separated the two germline ends. The CDR3 length is 13 residues. As DNA, the CDR3 is TGTGCCAGCTCACATCCCGCCCTATATGGCTACACCTTC. Its translation: CASSHPALYGYTF.

This chain joins TRBV7-2 and TRBJ1-4, with 8 bases matching TRBD1. V lost 4 bases to trimming and J lost 7 bases; unmatched junction nucleotides: 14. The CDR3 contains 17 residues. Germline CDR1 reads SGHTA; CDR2 reads FQGNSA. CDR3 region: CASSSSDYQGALEKLFF. For the CDR3, the DNA is TGTGCCAGCAGCTCTAGCGATTACCAGGGGGCGCTTGAAAAACTGTTTTTT. Together with reference TRBV7-2 and TRBJ1-4, the CDR3 gives the full variable domain: GAGVSQSPSNKVTEKGKDVELRCDPISGHTALYWYRQSLGQGLEFLIYFQGNSAPDKSGLPSDRFSAERTGGSVSTLTIQRTQQEDSAVYLCASSSSDYQGALEKLFFGSGTQLSVL.

The V call is TRBV10-3, the J call TRBJ1-5; maybe TRBD1 (5 bases). The CDR3 contains 13 residues. The germline V gene encodes CDR1 ENHRY and CDR2 SYGVKD. Trimming took off 3 bases at V and 4 bases at J, with 7 bases between the two ends. The CDR3 region is CAISEQENQPQHF. CDR3 DNA: TGTGCCATCAGTGAACAGGAGAATCAGCCCCAGCATTTT.

The chain recombines TRBV20-1 with TRBJ1-2, with 7 bases identical to TRBD1. The CDR3 spans 12 residues. Trimming cost V 4 bases and J 5 bases; bases outside gene matches: 4. In germline, CDR1 is DFQATT, CDR2 SNEGSKA (reference sequence). CDR3 bases: TGCAGTGCTAATGACAGGGCTTATGGCTACACCTTC. It yields the protein CSANDRAYGYTF.

The chain recombines TRBV28 with TRBJ1-6; no clear D gene. Germline V gives CDR1 MDHEN, CDR2 SYDVKM. CDR3 length: 15 residues. Deletions cut 1 base from V and 6 bases from J, with 10 bases between. CDR3 protein: CASSLYIQANSPLHF. In DNA form, the CDR3 reads TGTGCCAGCAGTTTATATATCCAGGCTAATTCACCCCTCCACTTT.

The rearrangement uses TRBV5-1 and TRBJ2-7, with D maybe TRBD1 (5 bases). The V end lost 0 bases, the J end lost 3 bases, and 7 bases lay between the germline ends. Germline V gives CDR1 SGHRS, CDR2 YFSETQ. This CDR3 region has 13 residues. The CDR3 nucleotides read TGCGCCAGCAGCTTGGAAGACAGCTACGAGCAGTACTTC. Amino acid sequence: CASSLEDSYEQYF.

The chain has TRBV6-5 and TRBJ2-7; D is ambiguous. V was clipped by 7 bases and J by 6 bases, with 16 bases between them. The CDR3 spans 13 residues. CDR1 and CDR2 from the germline V gene are MNHEY and SVGAGI. The CDR3 nucleotides are TGTGCCAGCATCCTAGGAGTTACGGGCGAGCAGTACTTC. Translated: CASILGVTGEQYF.

The J gene is TRBJ2-3, the V gene TRBV12-5; a possible D gene is TRBD1 (6 bases). V gave up 4 bases and J gave up 0 bases, with 11 bases separating them. This CDR3 is 15 amino acids long. The V gene's germline CDR1 is LGHNT and CDR2 FRNRAP. In nucleotides, the CDR3 is TGTGCTAGTGGTTGGGGACAAAAAAGCACAGATACGCAGTATTTT. The encoded protein is CASGWGQKSTDTQYF.

The rearrangement uses TRBV3-1 (or the pseudogene TRBV3-2) and TRBJ1-6, with 9 bases lining up with TRBD1. CDR3 length: 15 residues. The V gene end was trimmed by 5 bases and the J gene end by 7 bases; junction bases not matched to a gene: 6. CDR1 and CDR2 from the germline V gene are LGHDT and YNNKEL (reference sequence). The CDR3 here is CASSNADRGNSPLHF. The CDR3 region has the DNA TGTGCCAGCAGCAATGCGGACAGGGGCAATTCACCCCTCCACTTT.

CDR3 in amino acids: CAWSWMGQMNTEAFF. As DNA, the CDR3 is TGTGCCTGGAGTTGGATGGGCCAGATGAACACTGAAGCTTTCTTT. This chain links TRBV30 with TRBJ1-1; D is unresolved. Trimming took off 2 bases at V and 0 bases at J, with 13 bases between the two ends. The CDR3 covers 15 residues. CDR1 and CDR2 (germline): GTSNPN, SVGIG (reference sequence).

This rearrangement joins TRBV28 to TRBJ1-4; unclear D gene. V was clipped by 4 bases and J by 4 bases, with 10 bases between them. Germline lookup yields CDR1 MDHEN and CDR2 SYDVKM. This CDR3 region has 14 residues. The CDR3 sequence is CASSSRRYNEKLFF. CDR3 DNA sequence: TGTGCCAGCAGTTCCCGCAGGTATAATGAAAAACTGTTTTTT.

The CDR3 loop is CASSRTGGYEQYF. The CDR3 DNA reads as TGTGCCAGCAGTCGGACAGGGGGCTACGAGCAGTACTTC. The chain employs TRBV3-1 (or the pseudogene TRBV3-2) and TRBJ2-7, with 10 nucleotides matching TRBD1. The CDR3 spans 13 residues. After removal of 6 bases from V and 3 bases from J, the junction contained 2 bases not matched to a gene. The germline V gene encodes CDR1 LGHDT and CDR2 YNNKEL (reference sequence).

This rearrangement joins TRBV5-1 to TRBJ1-2; the D gene is possibly TRBD1 (5 bases). Germline V lookup: CDR1 SGHRS, CDR2 YFSETQ. The CDR3 extends over 14 amino acids. V gave up 3 bases and J gave up 4 bases, with 13 bases separating them. The chain's CDR3 is CASSSAGDGYGYTF. The CDR3 DNA reads as TGCGCCAGCAGCTCCGCGGGGGACGGCTATGGCTACACCTTC.

This CDR3 reads CASSYRPRTKGIGEQYF. The CDR3 nucleotides read TGTGCCAGCAGTTACCGCCCCCGGACAAAGGGGATCGGCGAGCAGTACTTC. The chain is built from TRBV6-2 or TRBV6-3 and TRBJ2-7; D may be TRBD1 (5 bases). The germline V gene has CDR1 MNHEY and CDR2 SVGEGT. Trimming removed 2 bases from V and 6 bases from J, with 23 bases in between. The CDR3 sequence is 17 residues long.

The chain carries TRBV3-1 (or the pseudogene TRBV3-2) and TRBJ2-7; maybe TRBD2 (6 bases). The V gene's germline CDR1 is LGHDT and CDR2 YNNKEL (reference sequence). V dropped 2 bases and J dropped 5 bases, with 7 bases sitting between them. CDR3 size: 12 residues. Here the CDR3 DNA reads TGTGCCAGCAGCCAAACGGGAGACGAGCAGTACTTC. This sequence encodes CASSQTGDEQYF.

A single count supports this clone. The gene calls are TRBV21-1 and TRBJ1-4; the table gives TRBD1 as D, unverified against the DNA. TRBV21-1 corresponds to a pseudogene. The CDR3 is 14 amino acids. The DNA of the CDR3 is TGTGCCAGCAGCAAGACAGGGACTAATGAAAAACTGTTTTTT. Translated, it gives CASSKTGTNEKLFF.